Shown below are 12 T cell receptor beta chains from a single sample sequenced in a study of human T cells and chemical hapten exposure. Time point defined: patch test 1, 2 weeks after DPC sensitization. Treatment in this sample: therapeutic diphenylcyclopropenone sensitization with weekly scalp DPC. TCRdb passed the RACE reads through MiXCR, listing each CDR3 protein once. The sample records around 150,000 distinct CDR3 sequences, 13% to 15% being singletons. The material sequenced was whole blood, taken in connection with sensitization to the hapten diphenylcyclopropenone (DPC). These receptors came from a woman between 25 and 40 years old with alopecia areata. Some clones in this sample may be carry-over from other donors' samples.

The chain carries TRBV18 and TRBJ2-7; possibly TRBD1 for D (5 bases). The CDR3 extends over 14 amino acids. The germline V and J ends were trimmed by 1 base and 2 bases, with 9 bases remaining between them. The germline V gene encodes CDR1 KGHSH and CDR2 LQKENI. CDR3 nucleotide sequence: TGTGCCAGCTCACCACAGGGGTCCACCTACGAGCAGTACTTC. Its protein product is CASSPQGSTYEQYF.

This clonotype was seen repeatedly, ten times or more. The rearrangement links TRBV7-9 to TRBJ2-3; D might be TRBD2 (5 bases). The CDR3 contains 17 residues. The germline V and J ends were trimmed by 6 bases and 0 bases, with 19 bases remaining between them. Germline values: CDR1 SEHNR, CDR2 FQNEAQ (reference sequence). CDR3 sequence reads: CASSPDEGLPSTDTQYF. For the CDR3, the DNA is TGTGCCAGCAGTCCAGACGAGGGCCTCCCTAGCACAGATACGCAGTATTTT. The full variable domain, completed using reference TRBV7-9 and TRBJ2-3, is DTGVSQNPRHKITKRGQNVTFRCDPISEHNRLYWYRQTLGQGPEFLTYFQNEAQLEKSRLLSDRFSAERPKGSFSTLEIQRTEQGDSAMYLCASSPDEGLPSTDTQYFGPGTRLTVL.

The gene calls are TRBV29-1 and TRBJ1-5, with D possibly TRBD1 on 5 matching bases. Between the trimmed V and J ends, which lost 5 bases and 0 bases, there was a span of 11 bases. This CDR3 contains 14 residues. Germline V gene data show CDR1 as SQVTM and CDR2 as ANQGSEA. CDR3 amino acids: CSVLEQDSNQPQHF. The CDR3 DNA is TGCAGCGTTTTAGAACAGGATAGCAATCAGCCCCAGCATTTT.

The chain combines TRBV11-3 with TRBJ1-2; D is unclear. V was cut by 3 bases and J by 4 bases, with 9 bases left in between. Germline V lookup: CDR1 SGHNT, CDR2 YENEEA. CDR3 size: 13 residues. This CDR3 is CASSLLPGYGYTF. As DNA, the CDR3 is TGTGCCAGCAGCTTGTTACCCGGCTATGGCTACACCTTC.

This clonotype was observed at least ten times. The chain couples TRBV28 to TRBJ2-1; D gene ambiguous. This CDR3 has 13 residues. Germline CDR1 reads MDHEN; CDR2 reads SYDVKM. Trimming took off 7 bases at V and 7 bases at J, with 14 bases between the two ends. The CDR3 region has the DNA TGTGCCAGCACGGGTGTCGGACGGAATGAGCAGTTCTTC. Translation: CASTGVGRNEQFF. The variable domain in full, with the rest retrieved from reference TRBV28 and TRBJ2-1, is DVKVTQSSRYLVKRTGEKVFLECVQDMDHENMFWYRQDPGLGLRLIYFSYDVKMKEKGDIPEGYSVSREKKERFSLILESASTNQTSMYLCASTGVGRNEQFFGPGTRLTVL.

The rearrangement uses TRBV27 and TRBJ1-1; D uncertain. Germline V gene data show CDR1 as MNHEY and CDR2 as SMNVEV (reference sequence). V was trimmed by 2 bases and J by 0 bases, leaving 10 bases between them. The CDR3 has 15 amino acids. The CDR3 reads CASSLNPVLNTEAFF. The DNA of the CDR3 is TGTGCCAGCAGTTTAAATCCAGTTCTGAACACTGAAGCTTTCTTT.

The table lists this clonotype with many counts. The rearrangement uses TRBV5-1 and TRBJ1-1; 8 nucleotides match TRBD1. CDR3 length equals 13 residues. With 4 bases clipped from V and 10 bases from J, the junction kept 9 bases outside the gene matches. From germline, CDR1 is SGHRS and CDR2 YFSETQ. The CDR3 DNA follows: TGCGCCAGCAGCCCCGGACAGGGTCACGGAGCTTTCTTT. Amino acids: CASSPGQGHGAFF.

The rearrangement uses TRBV4-1 and TRBJ2-3, with D unresolved. From germline, CDR1 is MGHRA and CDR2 YSYEKL. CDR3 length: 12 residues. V was clipped by 1 base and J by 2 bases, with 1 base between them. Here the CDR3 DNA reads TGCGCCAGCAGCCAAGTCACAGATACGCAGTATTTT. Its translation: CASSQVTDTQYF.

This clonotype has just a few counts. This sequence joins TRBV2 and TRBJ2-3, with 8 bases identical to TRBD1. V was pared by 4 bases and J by 0 bases, with 0 bases of the junction left unmatched. This CDR3 contains 14 residues. Looked up from germline, CDR1 is SNHLY and CDR2 is FYNNEI. CDR3 DNA: TGTGCCAGCAGTGGGGACAGGAGCACAGATACGCAGTATTTT. It yields the protein CASSGDRSTDTQYF.

This rearrangement joins TRBV5-5 to TRBJ2-5, with D possibly TRBD2 on 5 matching bases. CDR1 is SGHKS, CDR2 YYEKEE, per germline (reference sequence). The CDR3 has 12 residues. V was clipped by 3 bases and J by 5 bases, with 8 bases between them. The CDR3 DNA follows: TGTGCCAGCAGCTCCTGGGAGGAGACCCAGTACTTC. Translating it yields CASSSWEETQYF.

The genes are TRBV6-2 or TRBV6-3 and TRBJ1-6; D unresolved. V was clipped by 2 bases and J by 9 bases, with 8 bases between them. The CDR3 length is 13 residues. Looked up from germline, CDR1 is MNHEY and CDR2 is SVGEGT. CDR3 sequence reads: CASSYVRGSPLHF. In nucleotides, the CDR3 is TGTGCCAGCAGTTACGTTCGGGGTTCACCCCTCCACTTT.

The chain links TRBV5-4 to TRBJ1-2; the D is unclear. Germline CDR1 and CDR2: SGHNT and YYREEE (reference sequence). V gave up 4 bases and J gave up 4 bases, with 11 bases separating them. This CDR3 is 13 amino acids long. CDR3 region: CASSHRATYGYTF. The CDR3 nucleotides are TGTGCCAGCAGCCACCGGGCCACCTATGGCTACACCTTC.